A single sample is the source of the 16 T cell receptor beta chains below, sequenced in a study of T cell responses to AZD1222 COVID-19 vaccine. TCRdb's copy holds only in-frame clones and misses some; the assay was immunoSEQ multiplex PCR. The repertoire holds about 140,000 clones, with 85% to 90% as singletons. The source material was peripheral blood, sampled 28 days after the second AZD1222 dose. The origin of the receptors is an adult who received the AZD1222 COVID-19 vaccine.

The V gene is TRBV7-2, the J gene TRBJ2-1; D is perhaps TRBD2 (6 bases). This CDR3 has 15 amino acids. CDR1 and CDR2 (germline): SGHTA, FQGNSA. Trimming shortened V by 3 bases and J by 2 bases, and 11 bases separated the two germline ends. CDR3 nucleotides: TGTGCCAGCAGCTTCGGGTGGGGGGCCTACAATGAGCAGTTCTTC. This gives the protein CASSFGWGAYNEQFF.

The chain uses TRBV2 and TRBJ2-3; D gene unclear. Trimming left V 3 bases short and J 8 bases short, with 9 bases between. The V gene's germline CDR1 is SNHLY and CDR2 FYNNEI. This CDR3 is 12 amino acids long. The CDR3 loop is CASSDRDGTQYF. CDR3 in DNA: TGTGCCAGCAGTGACCGAGACGGTACGCAGTATTTT.

The J gene is TRBJ1-1, the V gene TRBV28; the match to TRBD1 covers 7 bases. The V gene end was trimmed by 5 bases and the J gene end by 0 bases; junction bases not matched to a gene: 3. Germline V gene data show CDR1 as MDHEN and CDR2 as SYDVKM. The length of the CDR3 is 14 residues. CDR3 region: CASSPDRVNTEAFF. CDR3 nucleotides: TGTGCCAGCAGTCCCGACAGGGTGAACACTGAAGCTTTCTTT.

This clone has a handful of counts. This chain uses TRBV4-2 with TRBJ2-7; no reliable D call. The CDR3 extends over 14 amino acids. Germline V gives CDR1 LGHNA, CDR2 YNFKEQ. V dropped 1 base and J dropped 4 bases, with 11 bases sitting between them. The DNA of the CDR3 is TGTGCCAGCAGCCAAGGTAGCCAACTTTACGAGCAGTACTTC. It encodes CASSQGSQLYEQYF.

The chain recombines TRBV3-1 (or the pseudogene TRBV3-2) with TRBJ2-3; weak D call: TRBD2 (5 bases). Germline-derived CDR1 and CDR2 are LGHDT and YNNKEL (reference sequence). The ends were cut back, 10 bases at V and 2 bases at J, with 7 bases in the middle. The CDR3 contains 11 residues. In DNA form, the CDR3 reads TGTGCCACCGGGGTCACAGATACGCAGTATTTT. Protein sequence: CATGVTDTQYF.

This sequence joins TRBV29-1 and TRBJ2-3; 7 bases line up with TRBD2. The CDR3 is made up of 18 amino acids. Germline assignment: CDR1 SQVTM and CDR2 ANQGSEA. V was clipped by 1 base and J by 4 bases; unmatched bases: 17. DNA for the CDR3: TGCAGCGTTGAAGCCGTCCGTGTCCGCGGGAGTGGCTCAGATACGCAGTATTTT. This gives the protein CSVEAVRVRGSGSDTQYF.

V is TRBV10-1 and J is TRBJ2-5; weak D call: TRBD1 (6 bases). Trimming left V 5 bases short and J 3 bases short, with 10 bases between. CDR1 is WNHNN and CDR2 is SYGVQD in the germline V gene (reference sequence). CDR3 length: 13 amino acids. In DNA form, the CDR3 reads TGCGCCAGCAGTAGGACAGTAAAAGAGACCCAGTACTTC. Its translation: CASSRTVKETQYF.

V and J are TRBV11-3 and TRBJ2-1, with D perhaps matching TRBD1 or TRBD2 (5 bases each). Germline assignment: CDR1 SGHNT and CDR2 YENEEA. V was clipped by 5 bases and J by 5 bases, with 16 bases between them. The CDR3 runs 15 residues. DNA for the CDR3: TGTGCCAGCAGCCCCCGTTGGGGGTCCGACAATGAGCAGTTCTTC. Encoded protein: CASSPRWGSDNEQFF. Looking up the rest from reference TRBV11-3 and TRBJ2-1 gives the full variable domain: EAGVVQSPRYKIIEKKQPVAFWCNPISGHNTLYWYLQNLGQGPELLIRYENEEAVDDSQLPKDRFSAERLKGVDSTLKIQPAELGDSAVYLCASSPRWGSDNEQFFGPGTRLTVL.

V and J are TRBV6-5 and TRBJ1-1, with D possibly TRBD1 on 5 matching bases. The CDR3 loop spans 12 amino acids. Germline-derived CDR1 and CDR2 are MNHEY and SVGAGI. The ends were cut back, 7 bases at V and 4 bases at J, with 10 bases in the middle. The CDR3 nucleotides are TGTGCCAGCAACGGGGCGAGCACTGAAGCTTTCTTT. It codes for CASNGASTEAFF.

The genes are TRBV27 and TRBJ1-6, with D perhaps matching TRBD1 (6 bases). Trimming cost V 2 bases and J 7 bases, with 18 bases left between them. The CDR3 sequence is 17 residues long. The germline gives CDR1 MNHEY, CDR2 SMNVEV (reference sequence). The CDR3 loop reads CASSLHSGVVGNSPLHF. In nucleotides, the CDR3 is TGTGCCAGCAGTTTACACTCAGGGGTCGTAGGGAATTCACCCCTCCACTTT.

The chain links TRBV27 to TRBJ2-7; 7 positions match TRBD2. Germline V gene lookup returns CDR1 MNHEY and CDR2 SMNVEV (reference sequence). This CDR3 has 17 residues. J gave up 5 bases and V 5 bases, and 18 bases lay outside the gene matches. Here the CDR3 reads CASSVGGFGGGPHEQYF. For the CDR3, the DNA is TGTGCCAGCAGTGTCGGGGGGTTTGGGGGAGGGCCCCACGAGCAGTACTTC.

The chain recombines TRBV7-9 with TRBJ1-1; D not certain. CDR3 length equals 14 residues. V was cut by 5 bases and J by 2 bases, with 12 bases left in between. Germline V gene data show CDR1 as SEHNR and CDR2 as FQNEAQ (reference sequence). CDR3 in DNA: TGTGCCAGCAGCCGCCCGGGAGATAACACTGAAGCTTTCTTT. Its protein is CASSRPGDNTEAFF.

The chain joins TRBV4-3 to TRBJ1-2, with D tentatively TRBD1 (6 bases). CDR1 LGHNA and CDR2 YSLEER come from the germline V gene. Trimming shortened V by 0 bases and J by 6 bases, and 14 bases separated the two germline ends. The length of the CDR3 is 15 residues. This CDR3 reads CASSQDLRGANGYTF. The DNA for the CDR3 is TGCGCCAGCAGCCAAGATCTGCGGGGGGCGAATGGCTACACCTTC.

The chain joins TRBV5-4 to TRBJ2-2, with a weak D call TRBD2 (6 bases). The germline V gene encodes CDR1 SGHNT and CDR2 YYREEE (reference sequence). CDR3 length: 15 residues. Between the trimmed V and J ends, which lost 0 bases and 6 bases, there was a span of 12 bases. CDR3 loop: CASSLGGGVAGELFF. The DNA for the CDR3 is TGTGCCAGCAGCTTGGGTGGCGGGGTTGCCGGGGAGCTGTTTTTT.

This rearrangement joins TRBV30 to TRBJ2-1, with D tentatively TRBD2 (7 bases). The CDR3 has 13 residues. V was pared by 5 bases and J by 4 bases, with 12 bases between. CDR1 and CDR2 (germline): GTSNPN, SVGIG (reference sequence). CDR3 coding DNA: TGTGCCTGGGAGGGGGGGCCGTACAATGAGCAGTTCTTC. Amino acids: CAWEGGPYNEQFF.

The chain couples TRBV25-1 to TRBJ1-2, with 7 bases that match TRBD1. Trimming took 6 bases from V and 3 from J; bases not matched to a gene: 4. The V gene's germline CDR1 is MGHDK and CDR2 SYGVNS. The CDR3 runs to 13 residues. This CDR3 is CASRLTGDYGYTF. As DNA, the CDR3 is TGTGCCAGCAGGCTTACAGGGGACTATGGCTACACCTTC.